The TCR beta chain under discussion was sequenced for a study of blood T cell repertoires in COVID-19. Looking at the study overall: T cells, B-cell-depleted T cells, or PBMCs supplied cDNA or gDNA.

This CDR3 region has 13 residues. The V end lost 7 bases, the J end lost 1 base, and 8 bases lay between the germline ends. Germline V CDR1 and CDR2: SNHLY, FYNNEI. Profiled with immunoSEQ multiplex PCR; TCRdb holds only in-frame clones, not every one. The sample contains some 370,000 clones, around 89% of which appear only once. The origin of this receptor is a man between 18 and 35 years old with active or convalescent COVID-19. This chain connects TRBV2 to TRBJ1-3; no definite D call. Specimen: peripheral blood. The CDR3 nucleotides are TGTGCCAGCAACCGCGAGTCTGGAAACACCATATATTTT. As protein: CASNRESGNTIYF.